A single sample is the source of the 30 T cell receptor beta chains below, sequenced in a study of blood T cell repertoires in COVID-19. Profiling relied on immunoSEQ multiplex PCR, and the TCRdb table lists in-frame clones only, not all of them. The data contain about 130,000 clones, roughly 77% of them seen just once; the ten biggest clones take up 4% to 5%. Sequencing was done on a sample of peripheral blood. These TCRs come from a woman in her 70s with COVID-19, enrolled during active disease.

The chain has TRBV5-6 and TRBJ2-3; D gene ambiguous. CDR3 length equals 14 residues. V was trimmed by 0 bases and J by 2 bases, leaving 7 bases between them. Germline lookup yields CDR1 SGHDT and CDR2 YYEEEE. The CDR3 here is CASSLGTYTDTQYF. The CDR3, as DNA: TGTGCCAGCAGCTTGGGAACATACACAGATACGCAGTATTTT. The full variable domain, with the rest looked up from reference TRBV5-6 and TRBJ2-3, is DAGVTQSPTHLIKTRGQQVTLRCSPKSGHDTVSWYQQALGQGPQFIFQYYEEEERQRGNFPDRFSGHQFPNYSSELNVNALLLGDSALYLCASSLGTYTDTQYFGPGTRLTVL.

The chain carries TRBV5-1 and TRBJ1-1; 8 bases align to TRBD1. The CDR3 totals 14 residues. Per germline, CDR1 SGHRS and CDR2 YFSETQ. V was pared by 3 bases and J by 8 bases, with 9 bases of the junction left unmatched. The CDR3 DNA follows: TGCGCCAGCAGCTGGGGTTCACAGGGGGACGAAGCTTTCTTT. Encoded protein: CASSWGSQGDEAFF.

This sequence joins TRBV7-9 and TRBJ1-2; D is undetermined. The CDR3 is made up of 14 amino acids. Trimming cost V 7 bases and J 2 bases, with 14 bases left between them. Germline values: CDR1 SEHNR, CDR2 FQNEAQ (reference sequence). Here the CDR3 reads CASTLSGSNYGYTF. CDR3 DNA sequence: TGTGCCAGCACCCTTTCCGGGTCGAACTATGGCTACACCTTC.

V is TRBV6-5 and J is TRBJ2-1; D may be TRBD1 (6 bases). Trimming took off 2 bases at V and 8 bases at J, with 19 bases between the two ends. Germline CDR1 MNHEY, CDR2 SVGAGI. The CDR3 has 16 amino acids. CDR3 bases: TGTGCCAGCAGTTACCAATTGGGACCGCCAGGGGATGAGCAGTTCTTC. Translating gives CASSYQLGPPGDEQFF.

CDR3 protein: CASSTGVMNTEAFF. Here the CDR3 DNA reads TGTGCCAGCAGTACCGGGGTAATGAACACTGAAGCTTTCTTT. This chain uses TRBV6-2 or TRBV6-3 with TRBJ1-1, with D uncertain. The germline V gene has CDR1 MNHEY and CDR2 SVGEGT. The V and J ends lost 5 bases and 0 bases respectively, with 10 bases between them. This CDR3 comprises 14 residues.

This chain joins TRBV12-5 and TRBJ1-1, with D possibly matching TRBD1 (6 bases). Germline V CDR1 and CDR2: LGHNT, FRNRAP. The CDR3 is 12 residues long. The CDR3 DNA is TGTGCCGGGGGGGGCGGACCATATGAAGCTTTCTTT. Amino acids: CAGGGGPYEAFF.

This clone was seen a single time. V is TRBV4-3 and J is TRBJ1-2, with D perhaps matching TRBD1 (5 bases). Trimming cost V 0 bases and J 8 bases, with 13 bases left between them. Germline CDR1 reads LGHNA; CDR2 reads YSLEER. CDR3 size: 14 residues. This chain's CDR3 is CASSQDPGVSGYTF. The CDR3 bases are TGCGCCAGCAGCCAAGATCCGGGGGTAAGCGGCTACACCTTC.

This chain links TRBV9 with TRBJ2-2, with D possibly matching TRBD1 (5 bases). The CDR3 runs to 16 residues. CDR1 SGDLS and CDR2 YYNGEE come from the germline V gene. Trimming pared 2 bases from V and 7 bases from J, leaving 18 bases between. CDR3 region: CASSVATATAVGELFF. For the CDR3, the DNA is TGTGCCAGCAGCGTTGCGACAGCTACTGCTGTCGGGGAGCTGTTTTTT. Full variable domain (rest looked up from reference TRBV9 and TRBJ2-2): DSGVTQTPKHLITATGQRVTLRCSPRSGDLSVYWYQQSLDQGLQFLIQYYNGEERAKGNILERFSAQQFPDLHSELNLSSLELGDSALYFCASSVATATAVGELFFGEGSRLTVL.

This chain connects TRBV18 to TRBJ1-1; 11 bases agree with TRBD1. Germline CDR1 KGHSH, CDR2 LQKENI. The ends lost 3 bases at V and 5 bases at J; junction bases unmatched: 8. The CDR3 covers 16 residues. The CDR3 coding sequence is TGTGCCAGCTCACCTAGATCCGGGACAGGGGGGACTGAAGCTTTCTTT. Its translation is CASSPRSGTGGTEAFF.

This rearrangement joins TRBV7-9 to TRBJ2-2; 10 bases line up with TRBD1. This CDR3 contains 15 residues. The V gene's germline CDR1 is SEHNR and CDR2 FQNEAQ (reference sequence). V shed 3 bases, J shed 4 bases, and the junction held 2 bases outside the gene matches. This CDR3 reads CASSFRTGGTGELFF. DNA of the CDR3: TGTGCCAGCAGCTTCAGGACAGGGGGCACCGGGGAGCTGTTTTTT. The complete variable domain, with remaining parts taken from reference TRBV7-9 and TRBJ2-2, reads DTGVSQNPRHKITKRGQNVTFRCDPISEHNRLYWYRQTLGQGPEFLTYFQNEAQLEKSRLLSDRFSAERPKGSFSTLEIQRTEQGDSAMYLCASSFRTGGTGELFFGEGSRLTVL.

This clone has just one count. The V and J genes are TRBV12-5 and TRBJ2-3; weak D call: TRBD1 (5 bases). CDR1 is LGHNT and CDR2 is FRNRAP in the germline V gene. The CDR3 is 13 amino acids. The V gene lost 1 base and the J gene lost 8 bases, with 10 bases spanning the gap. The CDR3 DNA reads TGTGCTAGTGGTTTGGAGAGACAGCCTACGCAGTATTTT. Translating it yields CASGLERQPTQYF.

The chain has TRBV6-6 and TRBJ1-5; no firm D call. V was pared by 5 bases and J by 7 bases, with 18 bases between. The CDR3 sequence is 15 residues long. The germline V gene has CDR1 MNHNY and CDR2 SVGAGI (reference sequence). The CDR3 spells CASSRTTGGGQPQHF. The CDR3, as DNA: TGTGCCAGCAGTCGAACTACTGGTGGAGGGCAGCCCCAGCATTTT.

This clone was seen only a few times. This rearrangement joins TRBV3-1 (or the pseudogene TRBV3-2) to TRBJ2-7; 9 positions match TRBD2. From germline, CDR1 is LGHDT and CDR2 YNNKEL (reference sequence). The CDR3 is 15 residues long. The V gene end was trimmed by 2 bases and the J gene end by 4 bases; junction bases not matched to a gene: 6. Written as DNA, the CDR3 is TGTGCCAGCAGCCAAATGGCTAGCGGGGAGTACGAGCAGTACTTC. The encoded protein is CASSQMASGEYEQYF.

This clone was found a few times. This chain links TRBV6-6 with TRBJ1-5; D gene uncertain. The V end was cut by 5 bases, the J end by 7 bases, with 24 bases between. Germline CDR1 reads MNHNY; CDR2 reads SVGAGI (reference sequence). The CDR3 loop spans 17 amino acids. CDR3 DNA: TGTGCCAGCAGTCCCAATCCGGCGACGCGGAGCCTCCAGCCCCAGCATTTT. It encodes CASSPNPATRSLQPQHF.

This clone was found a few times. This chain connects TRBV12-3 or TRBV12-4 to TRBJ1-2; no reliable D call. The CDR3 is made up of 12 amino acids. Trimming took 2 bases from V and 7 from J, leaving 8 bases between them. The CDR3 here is CASSLSAGGYTF. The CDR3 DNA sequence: TGTGCCAGCAGTTTATCGGCAGGTGGCTACACCTTC.

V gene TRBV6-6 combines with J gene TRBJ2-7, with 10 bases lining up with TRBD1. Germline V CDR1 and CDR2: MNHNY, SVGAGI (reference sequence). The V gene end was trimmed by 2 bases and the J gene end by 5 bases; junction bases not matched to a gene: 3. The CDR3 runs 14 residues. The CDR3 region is CASSYRDRGNEQYF. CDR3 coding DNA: TGTGCCAGCAGTTACAGGGACAGGGGAAACGAGCAGTACTTC.

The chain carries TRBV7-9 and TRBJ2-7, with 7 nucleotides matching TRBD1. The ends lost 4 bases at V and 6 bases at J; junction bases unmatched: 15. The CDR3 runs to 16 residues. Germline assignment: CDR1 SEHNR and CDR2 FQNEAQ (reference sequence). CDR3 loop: CASSSRGPTTGREQYF. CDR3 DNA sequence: TGTGCCAGCAGCTCTAGGGGCCCTACGACAGGGCGCGAGCAGTACTTC.

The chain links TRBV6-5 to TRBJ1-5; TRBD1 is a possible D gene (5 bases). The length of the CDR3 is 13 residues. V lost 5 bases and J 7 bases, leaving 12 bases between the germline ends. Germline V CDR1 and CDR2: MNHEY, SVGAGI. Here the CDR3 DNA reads TGTGCCAGCAGTAAAAATCAGGGACAGCCCCAGCATTTT. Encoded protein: CASSKNQGQPQHF.

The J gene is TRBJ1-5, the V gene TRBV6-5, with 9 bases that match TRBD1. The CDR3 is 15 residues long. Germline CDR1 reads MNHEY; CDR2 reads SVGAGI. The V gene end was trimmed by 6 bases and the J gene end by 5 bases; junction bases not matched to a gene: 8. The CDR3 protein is CASSHSRTGDQPQHF. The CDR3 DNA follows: TGTGCCAGCAGCCACTCTAGGACAGGGGATCAGCCCCAGCATTTT.

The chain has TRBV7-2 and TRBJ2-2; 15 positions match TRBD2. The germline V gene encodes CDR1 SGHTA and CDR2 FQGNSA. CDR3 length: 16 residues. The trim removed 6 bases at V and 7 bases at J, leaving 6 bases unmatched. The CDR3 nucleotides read TGTGCCAGCAGTTGGACTAGCGGGGGGGCCGGCGGGGAGCTGTTTTTT. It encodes CASSWTSGGAGGELFF.

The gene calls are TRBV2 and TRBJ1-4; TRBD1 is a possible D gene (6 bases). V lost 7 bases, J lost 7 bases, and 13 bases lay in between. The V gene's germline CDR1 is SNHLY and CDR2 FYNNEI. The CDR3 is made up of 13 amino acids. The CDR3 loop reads CASKGGRSEKLFF. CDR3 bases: TGTGCCAGCAAGGGGGGGCGTAGTGAAAAACTGTTTTTT.

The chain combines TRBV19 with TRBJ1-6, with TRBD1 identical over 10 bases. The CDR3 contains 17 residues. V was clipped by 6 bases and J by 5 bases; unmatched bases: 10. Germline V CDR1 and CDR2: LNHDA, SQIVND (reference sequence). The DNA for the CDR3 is TGTGCCAGTAGCGACAGGGGGCCCCCCGCCGATAATTCACCCCTCCACTTT. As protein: CASSDRGPPADNSPLHF.

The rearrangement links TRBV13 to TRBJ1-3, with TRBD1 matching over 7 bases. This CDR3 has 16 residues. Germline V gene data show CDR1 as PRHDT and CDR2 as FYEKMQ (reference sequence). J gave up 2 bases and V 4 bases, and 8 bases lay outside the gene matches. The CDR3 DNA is TGTGCCAGCAGCTCCCCACGGACAGGTACTGGAAACACCATATATTTT. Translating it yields CASSSPRTGTGNTIYF. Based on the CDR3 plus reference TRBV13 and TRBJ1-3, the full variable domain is AAGVIQSPRHLIKEKRETATLKCYPIPRHDTVYWYQQGPGQDPQFLISFYEKMQSDKGSIPDRFSAQQFSDYHSELNMSSLELGDSALYFCASSSPRTGTGNTIYFGEGSWLTVV.

The CDR3 sequence: CASRSQGAPNTQYF. CDR3 DNA: TGTGCCAGCAGGTCACAGGGGGCCCCAAATACGCAGTATTTT. The chain has TRBV3-1 (or the pseudogene TRBV3-2) and TRBJ2-3; 9 nucleotides line up with TRBD1. This CDR3 is built from 14 residues. Looked up from germline, CDR1 is LGHDT and CDR2 is YNNKEL (reference sequence). The trim removed 6 bases at V and 7 bases at J, leaving 8 bases unmatched.

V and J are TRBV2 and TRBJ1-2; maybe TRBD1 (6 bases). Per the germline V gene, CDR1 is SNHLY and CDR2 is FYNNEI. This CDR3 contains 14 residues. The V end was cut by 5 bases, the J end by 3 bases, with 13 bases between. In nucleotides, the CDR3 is TGTGCCAGCAGTCTCACGCGGACAGACTATGGCTACACCTTC. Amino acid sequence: CASSLTRTDYGYTF.

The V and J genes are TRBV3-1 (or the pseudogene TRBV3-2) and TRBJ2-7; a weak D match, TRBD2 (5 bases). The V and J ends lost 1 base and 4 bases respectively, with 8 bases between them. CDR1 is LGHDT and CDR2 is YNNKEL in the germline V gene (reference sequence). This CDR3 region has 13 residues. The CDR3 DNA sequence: TGTGCCAGCAGCCAAGCGTCGGGGTACGAGCAGTACTTC. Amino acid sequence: CASSQASGYEQYF.

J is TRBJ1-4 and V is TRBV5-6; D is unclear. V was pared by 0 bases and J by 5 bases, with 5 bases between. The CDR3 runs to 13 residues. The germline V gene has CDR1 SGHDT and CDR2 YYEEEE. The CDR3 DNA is TGTGCCAGCAGCTTGGCCGGGAATGAAAAACTGTTTTTT. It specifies CASSLAGNEKLFF.

CDR3 sequence (DNA): TGTGCCAGCAGTTTAACCCGGGGGGTACGGGGCAATCAGCCCCAGCATTTT. Protein product: CASSLTRGVRGNQPQHF. The chain links TRBV28 to TRBJ1-5; possibly TRBD1 for D (5 bases). The CDR3 sequence is 17 residues long. Germline CDR1 and CDR2: MDHEN and SYDVKM. With 2 bases removed from V and 2 bases from J, the gap between germline ends came to 16 bases.

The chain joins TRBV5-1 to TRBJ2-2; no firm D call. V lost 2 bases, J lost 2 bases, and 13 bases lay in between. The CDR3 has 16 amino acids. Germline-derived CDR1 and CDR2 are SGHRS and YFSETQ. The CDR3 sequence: CASSLWAEKNTGELFF. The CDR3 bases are TGCGCCAGCAGCTTATGGGCAGAAAAAAACACCGGGGAGCTGTTTTTT.

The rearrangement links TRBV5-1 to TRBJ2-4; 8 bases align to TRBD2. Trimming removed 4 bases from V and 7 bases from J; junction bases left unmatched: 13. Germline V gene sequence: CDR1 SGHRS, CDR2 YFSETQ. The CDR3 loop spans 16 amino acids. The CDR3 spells CASSAGLAGPGNIQYF. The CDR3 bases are TGCGCCAGCAGCGCAGGACTAGCCGGGCCAGGGAACATTCAGTACTTC. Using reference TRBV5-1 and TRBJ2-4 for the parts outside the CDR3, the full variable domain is KAGVTQTPRYLIKTRGQQVTLSCSPISGHRSVSWYQQTPGQGLQFLFEYFSETQRNKGNFPGRFSGRQFSNSRSEMNVSTLELGDSALYLCASSAGLAGPGNIQYFGAGTRLSVL.